One sample yielded the 5 T cell receptor beta chains listed below, sequenced in a study of T cell changes during pregnancy in multiple sclerosis. Libraries were prepared by immunoSEQ multiplex PCR; TCRdb keeps only in-frame clonotypes and omits some of them. The sample holds approximately 50,000 clones, around 92% seen once. Sequenced material: CD4+ T cells from peripheral blood mononuclear cells, taken in the third trimester of pregnancy. All receptors derive from a female donor with multiple sclerosis, enrolled in a pregnancy study.

This chain connects TRBV7-6 to TRBJ2-3; 10 positions match TRBD2. Germline values: CDR1 SGHVS, CDR2 FNYEAQ. The CDR3 totals 15 residues. With 5 bases clipped from V and 1 base from J, the junction kept 3 bases outside the gene matches. The CDR3 spells CASSPGTSGTDTQYF. CDR3 in DNA: TGTGCCAGCAGCCCCGGGACTAGCGGCACAGATACGCAGTATTTT.

This clone was seen once. The V call is TRBV7-2, the J call TRBJ2-2; 14 bases agree with TRBD2. V was pared by 7 bases and J by 5 bases, with 9 bases of the junction left unmatched. This CDR3 comprises 17 residues. CDR1 is SGHTA and CDR2 is FQGNSA in the germline V gene. DNA for the CDR3: TGTGCCAGCATCGAGACTAGCGGGAGGGCCTTTACCGGGGAGCTGTTTTTT. Encoded protein: CASIETSGRAFTGELFF.

V usage is TRBV27 and J usage is TRBJ2-2; 10 positions match TRBD2. The CDR3 length is 16 residues. V lost 2 bases to trimming and J lost 0 bases; unmatched junction nucleotides: 0. Per germline, CDR1 MNHEY and CDR2 SMNVEV (reference sequence). The CDR3 coding sequence is TGTGCCAGCAGTTTACTAGCGGGGGCGAACACCGGGGAGCTGTTTTTT. Amino acids: CASSLLAGANTGELFF.

This chain joins TRBV7-6 and TRBJ2-1; D is undetermined. V was cut by 2 bases and J by 6 bases, with 11 bases left in between. Germline CDR1 SGHVS, CDR2 FNYEAQ. The CDR3 sequence is 14 residues long. CDR3 DNA: TGTGCCAGCAGCTTACGTTGGAGAGCCAATGAGCAGTTCTTC. Translated, it gives CASSLRWRANEQFF.

The rearrangement uses TRBV30 and TRBJ1-3; D not resolved. CDR1 is GTSNPN and CDR2 is SVGIG in the germline V gene (reference sequence). CDR3 length: 12 amino acids. V lost 4 bases and J lost 0, with 4 bases in between. CDR3 region: CAWTGSGNTIYF. The DNA for the CDR3 is TGTGCCTGGACAGGCTCTGGAAACACCATATATTTT. Full variable domain (missing parts from reference TRBV30 and TRBJ1-3): SQTIHQWPATLVQPVGSPLSLECTVEGTSNPNLYWYRQAAGRGLQLLFYSVGIGQISSEVPQNLSASRPQDRQFILSSKKLLLSDSGFYLCAWTGSGNTIYFGEGSWLTVV.